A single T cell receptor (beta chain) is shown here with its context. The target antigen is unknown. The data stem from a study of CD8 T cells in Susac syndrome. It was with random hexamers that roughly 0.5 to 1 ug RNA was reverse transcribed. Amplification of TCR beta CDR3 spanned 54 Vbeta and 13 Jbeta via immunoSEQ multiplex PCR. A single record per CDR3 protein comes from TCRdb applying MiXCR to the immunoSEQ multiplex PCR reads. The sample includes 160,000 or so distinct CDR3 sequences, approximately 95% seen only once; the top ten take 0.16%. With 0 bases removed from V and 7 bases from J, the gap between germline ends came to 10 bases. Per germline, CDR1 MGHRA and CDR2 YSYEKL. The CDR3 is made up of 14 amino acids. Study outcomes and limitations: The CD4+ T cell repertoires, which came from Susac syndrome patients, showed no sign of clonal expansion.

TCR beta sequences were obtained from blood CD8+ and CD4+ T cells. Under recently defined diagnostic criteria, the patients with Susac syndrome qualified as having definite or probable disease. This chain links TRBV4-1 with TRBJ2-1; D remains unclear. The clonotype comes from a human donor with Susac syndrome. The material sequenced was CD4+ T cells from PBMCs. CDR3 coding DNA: TGCGCCAGCAGCCAAGAACCCCTCGTGAATGAGCAGTTCTTC. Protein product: CASSQEPLVNEQFF.